This T cell receptor (beta chain) is from a study of CD4+ T cells in melanoma (dated by TCRdb to 2021 to 2024). Notes on the research overall: Neoantigen-specific CD4+ T cells in human melanoma were what the study investigated. The study at large found these results: The report described a correlation between neoantigen-specific CD4+ T cells and the function of CD8+ T cells, macrophages and B cells. Neoantigen-specific CD4+ T cells in melanoma were reported to have a range of differentiation states.

Including cysteine and phenylalanine, the CDR3 has 14 amino acids. Of all the DNA, just the CDR3 is kept, 42 bases in frame from base 1. The germline V gene specifies MNHEY as CDR1 and SVGAGI as CDR2. V and J are trimmed by 5 bases and 7 bases, and the gene matches miss 5 bases of the junction. The library was prepared using the immunoSEQ multiplex PCR assay. TCRdb stores this immuneACCESS table with in-frame sequences only. Part of the clones is absent; in the studies checked, under half of the shortfall reflects unresolved V genes, and no reason is known for the rest. The sample data list 90,000 to 130,000 clones, and 92% of these were observed just once. Clones ranked in the top ten supply around 3.3% of the sample. With regard to this clone: Its cognate antigen has yet to be identified. Base quality data are lacking; no much larger clone is found one base away.

The donors were melanoma patients. Specimen: peripheral blood. In this chain, TRBV6-5 is recombined with TRBJ2-1; 10 bases in the middle match TRBD2. The sequence was collected from a human donor with melanoma. Read as DNA, the sequence is TGTGCCAGCAGTCGCAGCGGGAGGGGTAATGAGCAGTTCTTC. Its coded protein is CASSRSGRGNEQFF.